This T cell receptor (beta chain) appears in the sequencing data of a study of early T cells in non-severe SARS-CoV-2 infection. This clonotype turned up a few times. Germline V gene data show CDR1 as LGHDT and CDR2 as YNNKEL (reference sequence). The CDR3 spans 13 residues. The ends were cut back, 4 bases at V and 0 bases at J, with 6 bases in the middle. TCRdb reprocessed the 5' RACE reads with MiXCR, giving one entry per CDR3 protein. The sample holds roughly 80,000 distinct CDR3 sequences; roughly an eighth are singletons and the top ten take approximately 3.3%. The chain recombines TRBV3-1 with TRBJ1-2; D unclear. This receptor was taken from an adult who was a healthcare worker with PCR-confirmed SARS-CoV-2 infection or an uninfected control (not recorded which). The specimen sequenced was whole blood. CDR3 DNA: TGTGCCAGCAGCCCGGGAGCTAACTATGGCTACACCTTC. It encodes CASSPGANYGYTF.